This entry concerns a single T cell receptor beta chain. The antigen is undetermined. The data derive from a study of T-cell reconstitution after alpha-beta-depleted transplantation in children. Study findings and constraints: T-cell counts and diversity were attributed mostly to newly produced T cells one year after transplant. The origin of high day-60 TCRbeta diversity in some patients lay in surviving recipient T cells and thymic progenitors. Several hundred rapidly expanded clones from non-depleted graft cells reportedly supplied alpha-beta T cells about two months post-transplant.

Trimming shortened V by 3 bases and J by 0 bases, and 8 bases separated the two germline ends. The CDR3 runs to 14 residues. The TCRbeta library incorporated unique molecular identifiers. TCRdb analysed the PCR reads with MiXCR anew, one entry per CDR3 protein. In the table there are about 200,000 distinct CDR3 sequences, about 7% of which are singletons. The source is a boy younger than 10 with acute lymphoblastic leukemia, due to receive a stem cell transplant. The V gene is TRBV12-3 or TRBV12-4, the J gene TRBJ2-5; D gene unclear. The starting material was PBMCs, obtained before TCRalphabeta/CD19-depleted stem cell transplant. CDR3 loop: CASSLKGNQETQYF. CDR3 sequence (DNA): TGTGCCAGCAGTTTGAAGGGAAACCAAGAGACCCAGTACTTC.